Shown below are 11 T cell receptor beta chains from a single sample sequenced in a study of radiation and T cells in renal cell carcinoma. Assay used: immunoSEQ multiplex PCR; TCRdb lists only in-frame clones, some missing. In the table there are some 97,000 clones, more than 65% of which are singletons. Time point meaning: blood 4 weeks post-SBRT, at nephrectomy. Treatment indicated: 15 Gy SBRT to primary tumor, nephrectomy 4 weeks later. The sequencing used blood, collected from a patient whose treatment included radiotherapy and nephrectomy. These receptors were collected from a man aged 55-75 years with renal cell carcinoma.

The rearrangement links TRBV11-2 to TRBJ2-5, with 7 bases aligning to TRBD2. Germline loops: CDR1 SGHAT, CDR2 FQNNGV. The J segment lost 4 bases and the V segment lost 3 bases, leaving 8 bases of the junction unmatched. This CDR3 is built from 15 residues. The CDR3: CASSLRLAVGETQYF. In nucleotides, the CDR3 is TGTGCCAGCAGCTTGCGTCTAGCGGTGGGAGAGACCCAGTACTTC.

The CDR3 spells CASSDSRVGSYEQYF. The CDR3 DNA reads as TGTGCCAGCAGCGACTCCAGGGTGGGGTCCTACGAGCAGTACTTC. The rearrangement joins TRBV13 to TRBJ2-7; maybe TRBD1 (5 bases). V was trimmed by 5 bases and J by 1 base, leaving 15 bases between them. The CDR3 contains 15 residues. In germline, CDR1 is PRHDT, CDR2 FYEKMQ (reference sequence).

This clone was detected a few times. The rearrangement joins TRBV29-1 to TRBJ2-2, with a tentative D call TRBD1 (6 bases). The CDR3 has 14 amino acids. V was clipped by 4 bases and J by 7 bases, with 16 bases between them. The germline gives CDR1 SQVTM, CDR2 ANQGSEA. The CDR3 spells CSVARTEGNGELFF. CDR3 sequence (DNA): TGCAGCGTTGCTAGGACAGAGGGTAACGGGGAGCTGTTTTTT.

This chain links TRBV7-2 with TRBJ2-3; the match to TRBD2 covers 12 bases. This CDR3 comprises 15 residues. The V and J ends lost 5 bases and 5 bases, in that order; junction bases with no gene match: 5. The germline gives CDR1 SGHTA, CDR2 FQGNSA. Written as DNA, the CDR3 is TGTGCCAGCAGCCCGACTAGCGGGAGAGGAGATACGCAGTATTTT. Translated: CASSPTSGRGDTQYF.

J is TRBJ2-3 and V is TRBV27; unclear D gene. The CDR3 covers 13 residues. Germline CDR1 MNHEY, CDR2 SMNVEV (reference sequence). Trimming pared 2 bases from V and 4 bases from J, leaving 7 bases between. CDR3: CASSLAYSDTQYF. The CDR3 bases are TGTGCCAGCAGTTTAGCCTACTCAGATACGCAGTATTTT.

CDR3 nucleotides: TGCGCCAGCAGCCAAGGGGCCTCCGGGGACCGAGCAGGCTACACCTTC. It specifies CASSQGASGDRAGYTF. The chain combines TRBV4-1 with TRBJ1-2, with D maybe TRBD1 (5 bases). Looked up from germline, CDR1 is MGHRA and CDR2 is YSYEKL. This CDR3 comprises 16 residues. Trimming removed 1 base from V and 8 bases from J, with 20 bases in between.

J is TRBJ2-7 and V is TRBV6-6; D uncertain. Trimming cost V 5 bases and J 5 bases, with 7 bases left between them. Germline V gene data show CDR1 as MNHNY and CDR2 as SVGAGI (reference sequence). This CDR3 contains 11 residues. CDR3 protein: CASSQDDEQYF. CDR3 nucleotide sequence: TGTGCCAGCAGTCAGGACGACGAGCAGTACTTC.

The chain recombines TRBV19 with TRBJ2-5, with D tentatively TRBD2 (7 bases). The CDR3 totals 13 residues. V was cut by 4 bases and J by 4 bases, with 10 bases left in between. Per germline, CDR1 LNHDA and CDR2 SQIVND (reference sequence). The CDR3 sequence is CASSKGGPETQYF. For the CDR3, the DNA is TGTGCCAGTAGTAAGGGGGGGCCAGAGACCCAGTACTTC. The variable domain in full, with the rest retrieved from reference TRBV19 and TRBJ2-5, is DGGITQSPKYLFRKEGQNVTLSCEQNLNHDAMYWYRQDPGQGLRLIYYSQIVNDFQKGDIAEGYSVSREKKESFPLTVTSAQKNPTAFYLCASSKGGPETQYFGPGTRLLVL.

The gene calls are TRBV27 and TRBJ2-2; 11 positions match TRBD2. The germline V gene has CDR1 MNHEY and CDR2 SMNVEV (reference sequence). Trimming removed 5 bases from V and 0 bases from J; junction bases left unmatched: 5. The CDR3 sequence is 17 residues long. CDR3 bases: TGTGCCAGCAGTCCTCGACTAGCGGGAACGAACACCGGGGAGCTGTTTTTT. As protein: CASSPRLAGTNTGELFF.

CDR3 sequence (DNA): TGCGCCAGCAGCCACCTGATCTGGGGGAGGTGGTCTAGCACAGATACGCAGTATTTT. It encodes CASSHLIWGRWSSTDTQYF. The chain uses TRBV4-1 and TRBJ2-3, with D possibly matching TRBD2 (6 bases). Looked up from germline, CDR1 is MGHRA and CDR2 is YSYEKL. V lost 3 bases to trimming and J lost 0 bases, with 22 bases between them. This CDR3 contains 19 residues.

V is TRBV10-3 and J is TRBJ2-5; a weak D match, TRBD1 (5 bases). The CDR3 has 14 amino acids. Between the trimmed V and J ends, which lost 5 bases and 4 bases, there was a span of 14 bases. Germline V gene lookup returns CDR1 ENHRY and CDR2 SYGVKD. CDR3: CAISPGLQGETQYF. The CDR3 DNA is TGTGCCATCAGTCCGGGCCTCCAGGGAGAGACCCAGTACTTC.